The clone carrying this TCR beta chain occurred a few times. The antigen remains unidentified. The record originates from a study of T cells in Graves' hyperthyroidism and ophthalmopathy. Study results and caveats: Using 13 V-J features, a model discriminated ophthalmopathy from stable hyperthyroidism. Most expanded thyroid clonotypes above 0.001 also appeared in blood.

RNA transcripts served as the template for amplifying TCR beta CDR3 regions. Primed by the HTBI set, a first-round RT-PCR was run on the TCR CDR3. TCRdb recomputed calls from the multiplex PCR reads with MiXCR, one row per CDR3 protein. This table holds 410,000 or so distinct CDR3 sequences, 14% to 15% found once. Diagnosis relied on clinical symptoms, serum thyroxine and TRAb, thyroid ultrasound and orbital computed tomography. An approximately 9.4 ml volume of fresh peripheral blood provided the PBMCs. There are 17 residues in the CDR3. Germline values: CDR1 LNHDA, CDR2 SQIVND (reference sequence). Trimming stripped 4 bases from V and 2 bases from J, with 17 bases between.

The chain has TRBV19 and TRBJ1-4, with D tentatively TRBD1 (6 bases). The sample comprised blood. This TCR came from a man aged 18 to 30 with Graves' ophthalmopathy. CDR3 coding DNA: TGTGCCAGTAGTACCCCAGGGGCTGGTGTCACTAATGAAAAACTGTTTTTT. The encoded protein is CASSTPGAGVTNEKLFF.